This entry lists 3 T cell receptor beta chains sequenced from one sample in a study of cytomegalovirus exposure and HLA in healthy donors. The PCR ran on 60 Vbeta and 13 Jbeta primers. Sequenced by immunoSEQ multiplex PCR; TCRdb stores in-frame clones only, minus some. The table shows 150,000 to 180,000 clones, with approximately 80% occurring only once. The source material was PBMCs. The receptors originated from a man aged 25-45 years in good health and CMV-seropositive.

With respect to this clone: Its ends do not fully match the called genes, so a read error is possible. This chain joins TRBV23-1 and TRBJ2-1, with no clear D. TRBV23-1 counts as an open reading frame of uncertain function. The CDR3 is 14 amino acids. Written as DNA, the CDR3 is TGCGCCAGCAGTCAATTATCCGTCTACGATGAGCAGTTCTTC. This encodes CASSQLSVYDEQFF.

The chain is built from TRBV10-3 and TRBJ1-1, with D maybe TRBD1 (5 bases). The ends were cut back, 4 bases at V and 5 bases at J, with 8 bases in the middle. The germline V gene has CDR1 ENHRY and CDR2 SYGVKD. This CDR3 comprises 12 residues. DNA of the CDR3: TGTGCCATCAGTGGGGGGGGGACTGAAGCTTTCTTT. The encoded protein is CAISGGGTEAFF.

The rearrangement links TRBV4-2 to TRBJ2-2, with D perhaps TRBD2 (7 bases). The CDR3 covers 16 residues. Germline V CDR1 and CDR2: LGHNA, YNFKEQ. With 4 bases removed from V and 5 bases from J, the gap between germline ends came to 17 bases. CDR3 in DNA: TGTGCCAGCAGCCGGGGGGCGGGGGCTGAGACCGGGGAGCTGTTTTTT. Encoded protein: CASSRGAGAETGELFF.